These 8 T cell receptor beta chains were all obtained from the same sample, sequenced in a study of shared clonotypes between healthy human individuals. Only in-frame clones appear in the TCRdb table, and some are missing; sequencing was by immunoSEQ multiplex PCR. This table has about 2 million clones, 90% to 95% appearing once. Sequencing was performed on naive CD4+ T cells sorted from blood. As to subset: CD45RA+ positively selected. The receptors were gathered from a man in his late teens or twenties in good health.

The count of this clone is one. DNA of the CDR3: TGTGCCAGCAGCCGAGACAGGGGAGACACTGAAGCTTTCTTT. This translates into CASSRDRGDTEAFF. The genes are TRBV2 and TRBJ1-1, with 8 positions matching TRBD1. Per the germline V gene, CDR1 is SNHLY and CDR2 is FYNNEI. V lost 6 bases, J lost 3 bases, and 6 bases stayed unmatched. The CDR3 totals 14 residues.

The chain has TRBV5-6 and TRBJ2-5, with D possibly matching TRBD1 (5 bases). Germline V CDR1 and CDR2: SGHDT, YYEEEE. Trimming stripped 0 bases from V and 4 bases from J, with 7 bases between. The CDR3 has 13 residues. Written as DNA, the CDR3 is TGTGCCAGCAGCTTGGTTGGGGCAGAGACCCAGTACTTC. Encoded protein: CASSLVGAETQYF.

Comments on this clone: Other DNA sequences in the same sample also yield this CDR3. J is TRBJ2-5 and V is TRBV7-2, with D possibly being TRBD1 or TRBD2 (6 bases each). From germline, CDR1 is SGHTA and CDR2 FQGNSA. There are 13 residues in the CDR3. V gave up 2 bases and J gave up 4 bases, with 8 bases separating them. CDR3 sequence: CASSLRGPETQYF. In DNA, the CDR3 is TGTGCCAGCAGCTTACGGGGGCCAGAGACCCAGTACTTC.

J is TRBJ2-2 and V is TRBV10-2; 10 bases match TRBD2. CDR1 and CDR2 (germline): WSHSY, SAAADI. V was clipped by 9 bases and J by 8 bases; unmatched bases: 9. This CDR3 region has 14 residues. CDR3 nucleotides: TGCGCCAGTAAAGCGGGAGGGGTTCCGGGGGAGCTGTTTTTT. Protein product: CASKAGGVPGELFF.

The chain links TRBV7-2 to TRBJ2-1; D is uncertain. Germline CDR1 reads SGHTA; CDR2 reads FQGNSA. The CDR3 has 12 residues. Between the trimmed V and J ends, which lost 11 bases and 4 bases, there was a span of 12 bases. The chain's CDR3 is CAEINRYNEQFF. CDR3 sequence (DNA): TGTGCCGAGATCAACAGATACAATGAGCAGTTCTTC. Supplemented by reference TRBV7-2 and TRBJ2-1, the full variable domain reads GAGVSQSPSNKVTEKGKDVELRCDPISGHTALYWYRQSLGQGLEFLIYFQGNSAPDKSGLPSDRFSAERTGGSVSTLTIQRTQQEDSAVYLCAEINRYNEQFFGPGTRLTVL.

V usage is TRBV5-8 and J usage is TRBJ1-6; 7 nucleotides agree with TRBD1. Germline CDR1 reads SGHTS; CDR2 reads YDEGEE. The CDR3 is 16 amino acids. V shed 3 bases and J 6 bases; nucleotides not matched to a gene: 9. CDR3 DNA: TGTGCCAGCAGCTACCGGGCAGGGGGACCTAATTCACCCCTCCACTTT. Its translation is CASSYRAGGPNSPLHF. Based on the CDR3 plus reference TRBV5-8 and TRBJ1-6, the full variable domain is EAGVTQSPTHLIKTRGQQATLRCSPISGHTSVYWYQQALGLGLQFLLWYDEGEERNRGNFPPRFSGRQFPNYSSELNVNALELEDSALYLCASSYRAGGPNSPLHFGNGTRLTVT.

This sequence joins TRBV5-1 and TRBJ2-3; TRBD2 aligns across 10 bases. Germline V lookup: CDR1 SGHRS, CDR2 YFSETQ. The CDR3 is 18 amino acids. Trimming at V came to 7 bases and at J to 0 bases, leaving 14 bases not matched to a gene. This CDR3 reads CASWSGLAGVRSTDTQYF. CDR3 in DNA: TGCGCCAGCTGGAGCGGGCTAGCGGGGGTTAGGAGCACAGATACGCAGTATTTT.

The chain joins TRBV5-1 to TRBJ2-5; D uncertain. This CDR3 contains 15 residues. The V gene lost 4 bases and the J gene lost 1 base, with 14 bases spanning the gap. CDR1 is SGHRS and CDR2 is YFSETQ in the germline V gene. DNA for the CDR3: TGCGCCAGCAGCCAAGAACCTAGGGCCCAAGAGACCCAGTACTTC. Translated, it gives CASSQEPRAQETQYF.